Listed below are T cell receptor beta chains from one sample, sequenced in a study of blood T cells in healthy people across ages. TCRdb reprocessed the 5' RACE reads with MiXCR, giving one entry per CDR3 protein. Among 590,000 or so distinct CDR3 sequences listed, roughly 31% were seen once. Sequencing input: blood. These receptors came from a woman aged 80 or over in good health. Each CDR3 is given with its conserved first and last residue. A D gene is named only where the DNA matches it firmly. The size field is filled for only some rows; it gives once, few, many or a size class.

D gene	V gene	J gene	clone size	CDR3 DNA	CDR3 protein
NA	TRBV18	TRBJ2-3	NA	TGTGCCAGCTCACCAATACCCACGGGGGGCACAGATACGCAGTATTTT	CASSPIPTGGTDTQYF
NA	TRBV6-5	TRBJ1-6	many	TGTGCCAGCAGTTACTCGGGGGACACTCTCAATTCACCCCTCCACTTT	CASSYSGDTLNSPLHF
NA	TRBV20-1	TRBJ1-5	many	TGCAGTGCTAGAGATGCCAAGGGTAGCAATCAGCCCCAGCATTTT	CSARDAKGSNQPQHF
NA	TRBV6-6	TRBJ1-1	many	TGTGCCAGCAGTTATAATCTTGGAGCTTTCTTT	CASSYNLGAFF
NA	TRBV20-1	TRBJ1-6	many	TGCAGTGCTAGAGTCGTAGGCCAACGATCTTCACCCCTCCACTTT	CSARVVGQRSSPLHF
TRBD1	TRBV7-2	TRBJ2-6	NA	TGTGCCAGCAGCGCGCGACAGGGGTACTACTCTGGGGCCAACGTCCTGACTTTC	CASSARQGYYSGANVLTF
TRBD1	TRBV4-1	TRBJ2-6	NA	TGCGCCAGCAGCCGGATAGGGGGCTGGGCCAACGTCCTGACTTTC	CASSRIGGWANVLTF
NA	TRBV7-9	TRBJ2-3	NA	TGTGCCAGCAGCCCAACGACTGTTGGAGATACGCAGTATTTT	CASSPTTVGDTQYF
TRBD2	TRBV10-3	TRBJ2-5	NA	TGTGCCATCAGTGGGGTAGCGGGAGCCCGGGAGCAGTACTTC	CAISGVAGAREQYF
TRBD1	TRBV5-1	TRBJ2-1	NA	TGCGCCAGCAGCAGAGGGACAGGGGGCCTCTACAATGAGCAGTTCTTC	CASSRGTGGLYNEQFF
TRBD2	TRBV7-9	TRBJ2-3	many	TGTGCCAGCAGCGTAGGACTAGCAAGAGATACGCAGTATTTT	CASSVGLARDTQYF
TRBD2	TRBV6-5	TRBJ2-1	many	TGTGCCAGCAGAAGGACTAGCGGGGCCAACAATGAGCAGTTCTTC	CASRRTSGANNEQFF
NA	TRBV4-2	TRBJ2-7	many	TGTGCCAGCAGCCAGGTACGAGGGGGGCTTACCGAGCAGTACTTC	CASSQVRGGLTEQYF
NA	TRBV24-1	TRBJ1-1	few	TGTGCCACCAGTACCCGGGGAGACACTGAAGCTTTCTTT	CATSTRGDTEAFF
TRBD1	TRBV7-2	TRBJ1-2	NA	TGTGCCAGCAGCCAAAACCGGGACAGCCGAAAGGGCTACACCTTC	CASSQNRDSRKGYTF
NA	TRBV5-1	TRBJ2-1	NA	TGCGCCAGCAGCCCCCGGGGACCCCTCAATGAGCAGTTCTTC	CASSPRGPLNEQFF
TRBD2	TRBV20-1	TRBJ2-4	few	TGCAGTGCTAGAGAAGACATTGGACTAGTCAAAAACATTCAGTACTTC	CSAREDIGLVKNIQYF
NA	TRBV5-1	TRBJ2-5	many	TGCGCCAGCAGGAGCGATGGGTGGCGAGAGACCCAGTACTTC	CASRSDGWRETQYF
NA	TRBV25-1	TRBJ1-6	many	TGTGCCAGCCTAGATAGCTCCTATAATTCACCCCTCCACTTT	CASLDSSYNSPLHF
NA	TRBV5-1	TRBJ2-2	NA	TGCGCCAGCAGCTTGGAGGGGCAGGGGACCTTTAACACCGGGGAGCTGTTTTTT	CASSLEGQGTFNTGELFF
TRBD1	TRBV4-3	TRBJ1-4	many	TGCGCCAGCAGCCAGGATACAGGGGGCAATGAAAAACTGTTTTTT	CASSQDTGGNEKLFF
TRBD1	TRBV7-2	TRBJ2-1	many	TGTGCCAGCAGCCAAACCGGGACAGGGCGCGAGCAGTTCTTC	CASSQTGTGREQFF
TRBD1	TRBV5-4	TRBJ2-7	NA	TGTGCCGGCAGCTTCGGACAGGGGGTGTCCTACAATGAGCAGTACTTC	CAGSFGQGVSYNEQYF